These 27 T cell receptor beta chains came from one sample sequenced in a study of cytomegalovirus exposure and HLA in healthy donors. Researchers ran the PCR with 60 Vbeta and 13 Jbeta primers. Only in-frame clones appear in the TCRdb table, and some are missing; sequencing was by immunoSEQ multiplex PCR. Here the sample spans some 98,000 clones, more than 70% being singletons. Specimen: PBMCs. Receptors originate from a female donor in good health and CMV-seronegative.

The J gene is TRBJ1-4, the V gene TRBV4-1; no reliable D call. Trimming stripped 9 bases from V and 7 bases from J, with 21 bases between. CDR3 length: 15 residues. CDR1 is MGHRA, CDR2 YSYEKL, per germline. The DNA of the CDR3 is TGCGCCAGTTCCCCCCTCCGGGGTTTTGCTGAAAAACTGTTTTTT. This gives the protein CASSPLRGFAEKLFF.

The V and J genes are TRBV29-1 and TRBJ1-1, with D possibly matching TRBD1 (5 bases). Trimming pared 7 bases from V and 2 bases from J, leaving 20 bases between. This CDR3 is built from 15 residues. Germline V gene sequence: CDR1 SQVTM, CDR2 ANQGSEA. In DNA form, the CDR3 reads TGCAGCGCGGGGGGAACAGGCCTAGGTAACACTGAAGCTTTCTTT. The encoded protein is CSAGGTGLGNTEAFF.

This chain uses TRBV9 with TRBJ2-1, with 7 bases lining up with TRBD1. Germline CDR1 and CDR2: SGDLS and YYNGEE. The CDR3 runs 15 residues. With 0 bases clipped from V and 7 bases from J, the junction kept 7 bases outside the gene matches. The CDR3 nucleotides are TGTGCCAGCAGCGTAGAAGGACAGGACGGAAATGAGCAGTTCTTC. Translation: CASSVEGQDGNEQFF. Full variable domain (remainder filled in from reference TRBV9 and TRBJ2-1): DSGVTQTPKHLITATGQRVTLRCSPRSGDLSVYWYQQSLDQGLQFLIQYYNGEERAKGNILERFSAQQFPDLHSELNLSSLELGDSALYFCASSVEGQDGNEQFFGPGTRLTVL.

The chain employs TRBV5-1 and TRBJ2-7, with D possibly TRBD1 on 5 matching bases. Germline CDR1 and CDR2: SGHRS and YFSETQ. CDR3 length: 15 residues. Trimming removed 0 bases from V and 2 bases from J, with 12 bases in between. CDR3 nucleotide sequence: TGCGCCAGCAGCTTGGCAGGGCAGCGAACCTACGAGCAGTACTTC. Encoded protein: CASSLAGQRTYEQYF. Full variable domain (missing parts from reference TRBV5-1 and TRBJ2-7): KAGVTQTPRYLIKTRGQQVTLSCSPISGHRSVSWYQQTPGQGLQFLFEYFSETQRNKGNFPGRFSGRQFSNSRSEMNVSTLELGDSALYLCASSLAGQRTYEQYFGPGTRLTVT.

The rearrangement uses TRBV5-1 and TRBJ2-1, with TRBD1 matching 7 bases. V lost 2 bases, J lost 3 bases, and 5 bases stayed unmatched. Germline CDR1 and CDR2: SGHRS and YFSETQ. The CDR3 is 15 residues long. In nucleotides, the CDR3 is TGCGCCAGCAGCTTCCAAGGGGGCATCTACAATGAGCAGTTCTTC. Protein sequence: CASSFQGGIYNEQFF.

To note about this clone: One end of the junction does not line up with germline, which may come from a read error. The chain has TRBV7-9 and TRBJ1-6, with unresolved D. The CDR3 loop spans 16 amino acids. CDR1 is SEHNR, CDR2 FQNEAQ, per germline (reference sequence). The CDR3 DNA follows: TGTTCCAGCAGCCCCCCCGGGAGCTCCTATAATTCACCCCTCCACTTT. This sequence encodes CSSSPPGSSYNSPLHF.

Only a few counts were recorded for this clone. The rearrangement joins TRBV29-1 to TRBJ2-3, with TRBD2 matching over 8 bases. Germline loops: CDR1 SQVTM, CDR2 ANQGSEA. V was pared by 8 bases and J by 2 bases, with 12 bases of the junction left unmatched. The length of the CDR3 is 15 residues. The CDR3: CSLKRGRTHTDTQYF. The CDR3 DNA follows: TGCAGCCTGAAGCGGGGGCGAACACACACAGATACGCAGTATTTT.

This clone was seen a handful of times. At one end, the junction sequence differs from germline, possibly due to a read error. The chain links TRBV7-7 to TRBJ2-5; unclear D gene. The CDR3 has 16 amino acids. The germline V gene has CDR1 SSHAT and CDR2 FNYEAQ (reference sequence). The CDR3 sequence is CASSLNSGSGQETQYF. Here the CDR3 DNA reads TGTGCTAGCAGCTTAAACTCTGGTAGTGGCCAAGAGACCCAGTACTTC.

V is TRBV5-4 and J is TRBJ2-7; TRBD1 agrees at 7 bases. Germline V gene sequence: CDR1 SGHNT, CDR2 YYREEE (reference sequence). The CDR3 is 16 amino acids. With V trimmed by 0 bases and J by 3 bases, 9 bases remained unmatched. The CDR3 nucleotides are TGTGCCAGCAGCTTGGGGTCCCAGACAGGGAACTACGAGCAGTACTTC. It yields the protein CASSLGSQTGNYEQYF.

This chain links TRBV28 with TRBJ2-7, with 9 bases fitting TRBD2. Losses at the gene ends were 6 bases for V and 2 bases for J; bases not matched to a gene: 8. Germline values: CDR1 MDHEN, CDR2 SYDVKM. The length of the CDR3 is 15 residues. The CDR3 DNA reads TGTGCCAGCAGATACTTAGCGGGAGCCACCTACGAGCAGTACTTC. Translating gives CASRYLAGATYEQYF.

V and J are TRBV2 and TRBJ2-3; TRBD2 is a possible D gene (6 bases). The V end lost 7 bases, the J end lost 0 bases, and 14 bases lay between the germline ends. CDR1 is SNHLY, CDR2 FYNNEI, per germline. The CDR3 is made up of 15 amino acids. The CDR3 protein is CASTLEGLSTDTQYF. CDR3 DNA: TGTGCCAGCACTCTCGAGGGACTTAGCACAGATACGCAGTATTTT.

This clone came up once. The chain combines TRBV27 with TRBJ2-1, with D perhaps TRBD2 (6 bases). The CDR3 has 14 residues. Germline loops: CDR1 MNHEY, CDR2 SMNVEV (reference sequence). V lost 3 bases to trimming and J lost 3 bases, with 9 bases between them. CDR3 in amino acids: CASSLWGVYNEQFF. The CDR3 coding sequence is TGTGCCAGCAGTTTGTGGGGGGTCTACAATGAGCAGTTCTTC.

The J gene is TRBJ2-7, the V gene TRBV5-1; D ambiguous. The CDR3 is 15 amino acids. Germline V lookup: CDR1 SGHRS, CDR2 YFSETQ. Trimming removed 6 bases at V and 1 base at J, with 17 bases between. CDR3: CASNPHPGTSYEQYF. DNA of the CDR3: TGCGCCAGCAACCCCCACCCAGGAACATCCTACGAGCAGTACTTC.

The J gene is TRBJ1-2, the V gene TRBV27; 9 bases line up with TRBD1. This CDR3 region has 12 residues. Germline CDR1 is MNHEY and CDR2 is SMNVEV (reference sequence). The junction had 4 bases not matched to a gene; V was cut back by 6 bases and J by 8 bases. Here the CDR3 reads CASRQGARGYTF. For the CDR3, the DNA is TGTGCCAGCAGACAGGGGGCCCGCGGCTACACCTTC.

The V gene is TRBV25-1, the J gene TRBJ2-3; possible D gene TRBD2, 6 bases. Trimming removed 2 bases at V and 8 bases at J, with 8 bases between. CDR1 and CDR2 (germline): MGHDK, SYGVNS. The CDR3 is 12 amino acids. CDR3 sequence: CASSEGGITQYF. The CDR3 nucleotides are TGTGCCAGCAGTGAAGGGGGGATTACGCAGTATTTT.

This clone was seen more than once but under ten times. The chain carries TRBV18 and TRBJ2-7, with D possibly matching TRBD2 (5 bases). Trimming cost V 8 bases and J 4 bases, with 18 bases left between them. This CDR3 comprises 14 residues. Germline lookup yields CDR1 KGHSH and CDR2 LQKENI. CDR3 nucleotides: TGTGCCAGCCGCCCGGGATCCTCTCTATACGAGCAGTACTTC. Translating it yields CASRPGSSLYEQYF.

This rearrangement joins TRBV19 to TRBJ1-2, with TRBD1 identical over 8 bases. The CDR3 has 14 amino acids. Germline CDR1 LNHDA, CDR2 SQIVND (reference sequence). The V segment lost 2 bases and the J segment 5 bases; nucleotides outside the gene matches: 4. In DNA, the CDR3 is TGTGCCAGTAGTATATCAGGGGGCCGGTATGGCTACACCTTC. It yields the protein CASSISGGRYGYTF. Full variable domain (missing parts from reference TRBV19 and TRBJ1-2): DGGITQSPKYLFRKEGQNVTLSCEQNLNHDAMYWYRQDPGQGLRLIYYSQIVNDFQKGDIAEGYSVSREKKESFPLTVTSAQKNPTAFYLCASSISGGRYGYTFGSGTRLTVV.

CDR3 region: CASSLVGGSGSTDTQYF. For the CDR3, the DNA is TGTGCCAGCAGCTTAGTTGGGGGGTCGGGGTCCACAGATACGCAGTATTTT. V and J are TRBV11-2 and TRBJ2-3, with D maybe TRBD2 (6 bases). The V end lost 1 base, the J end lost 2 bases, and 16 bases lay between the germline ends. The CDR3 totals 17 residues. From germline, CDR1 is SGHAT and CDR2 FQNNGV.

This clone is medium-sized in the sample. V and J are TRBV6-1 and TRBJ2-3; 7 bases agree with TRBD1. The CDR3 consists of 15 residues. Germline assignment: CDR1 MNHNS and CDR2 SASEGT. Losses at the gene ends were 1 base for V and 5 bases for J; bases not matched to a gene: 6. The CDR3 sequence: CASSEETGSGDTQYF. Here the CDR3 DNA reads TGTGCCAGCAGTGAAGAGACAGGGTCAGGAGATACGCAGTATTTT.

This chain uses TRBV7-9 with TRBJ1-1; 7 bases fit TRBD1. This CDR3 has 16 amino acids. The V segment lost 10 bases and the J segment 6 bases; nucleotides outside the gene matches: 20. The germline V gene encodes CDR1 SEHNR and CDR2 FQNEAQ (reference sequence). The DNA of the CDR3 is TGTGCCATTTTGCAAGCAGGGGGTGATTTGTTGGCTGAAGCTTTCTTT. Its translation is CAILQAGGDLLAEAFF.

This clone has just a few counts. The chain employs TRBV7-8 and TRBJ2-1; D is unclear. CDR1 and CDR2 (germline): SGHVS, FQNEAQ. CDR3 length: 13 amino acids. V was pared by 11 bases and J by 0 bases, with 11 bases between. CDR3 bases: TGTGCCTCCTTTTCGAGCTCCTACAATGAGCAGTTCTTC. Encoded protein: CASFSSSYNEQFF.

This chain connects TRBV2 to TRBJ1-2, with D possibly matching TRBD1 (6 bases). Germline V lookup: CDR1 SNHLY, CDR2 FYNNEI. The CDR3 extends over 18 amino acids. V was pared by 6 bases and J by 0 bases, with 23 bases between. The CDR3 DNA sequence: TGTGCCAGCAGGAATCCCGGAGGCAGGGGACCGACTAACTATGGCTACACCTTC. Encoded protein: CASRNPGGRGPTNYGYTF.

This chain joins TRBV2 and TRBJ2-1, with 10 bases matching TRBD1. CDR1 is SNHLY, CDR2 FYNNEI, per germline. The CDR3 has 15 amino acids. V gave up 3 bases and J gave up 6 bases; unmatched junction bases: 5. The CDR3 DNA reads TGTGCCAGCAGTGATACGACAGGGGGCCGCAATGAGCAGTTCTTC. Translation: CASSDTTGGRNEQFF.

The V call is TRBV27, the J call TRBJ1-2; the D gene is possibly TRBD1 (6 bases). Germline-derived CDR1 and CDR2 are MNHEY and SMNVEV (reference sequence). This CDR3 has 15 amino acids. The V gene lost 2 bases and the J gene lost 4 bases, with 14 bases spanning the gap. The CDR3: CASSLSRTAFYGYTF. The CDR3 region has the DNA TGTGCCAGCAGTTTAAGTCGGACAGCTTTCTATGGCTACACCTTC.

The rearrangement links TRBV11-2 to TRBJ1-2; a weak D match, TRBD1 (5 bases). CDR1 is SGHAT, CDR2 FQNNGV, per germline. Deletions cut 1 base from V and 6 bases from J, with 12 bases between. There are 14 residues in the CDR3. CDR3 coding DNA: TGTGCCAGCAGCTTAGTACAAGGGGTGGATGGCTACACCTTC. It encodes CASSLVQGVDGYTF.

The chain couples TRBV9 to TRBJ2-3; 13 bases fit TRBD2. V lost 4 bases to trimming and J lost 4 bases; unmatched junction nucleotides: 9. This CDR3 is built from 17 residues. Germline assignment: CDR1 SGDLS and CDR2 YYNGEE. The CDR3 loop is CASSRRGLAGEPDTQYF. CDR3 in DNA: TGTGCCAGCAGCAGACGTGGACTAGCGGGAGAACCAGATACGCAGTATTTT.

This clone appeared a single time. The chain is built from TRBV7-9 and TRBJ2-7; D is ambiguous. The V and J ends lost 7 bases and 0 bases respectively, with 10 bases between them. Germline-derived CDR1 and CDR2 are SEHNR and FQNEAQ (reference sequence). The length of the CDR3 is 13 residues. In nucleotides, the CDR3 is TGTGCCAGCAACATACCTCCCTCCTACGAGCAGTACTTC. Amino acids: CASNIPPSYEQYF.